The entry below gives a single T cell receptor (beta chain) sequence along with its context. The antigen is unknown. Assay used: immunoSEQ multiplex PCR; TCRdb lists only in-frame clones, some missing. Here the sample spans millions of clones, 90% to 95% being singletons. These data come from a study of shared clonotypes between healthy human individuals. Study observations and caveats: The genetic and exposure-history diversity represented was limited by few donors. Generally, naive subsets came out with larger estimated richness than memory subsets.

V was pared by 0 bases and J by 7 bases, with 11 bases of the junction left unmatched. This CDR3 has 17 amino acids. Germline V gives CDR1 LNHDA, CDR2 SQIVND (reference sequence). CD45RO-negative, CCR7-positively selected cells formed the naive CD8 fraction, excluding terminally differentiated effector memory CD45RA+ cells. Sequencing was carried out using naive CD8+ T cells from PBMCs. The clonotype comes from a man aged 18 to 30 in good health. Some clones in this sample may be carry-over from other donors' samples. This chain links TRBV19 with TRBJ1-4, with 7 bases aligning to TRBD1. CDR3 coding DNA: TGTGCCAGTAGTATAGATGTCGAGCAGGGGGGAGTTGAAAAACTGTTTTTT. Translating gives CASSIDVEQGGVEKLFF.